Reported below is one T cell receptor (beta chain). The CDR3 runs 12 residues. V was trimmed by 5 bases and J by 4 bases, leaving 8 bases between them. These data belong to a study of T cell responses to AZD1222 COVID-19 vaccine. The repertoire was sequenced with immunoSEQ multiplex PCR; TCRdb's copy has only in-frame clones and lacks some. The sample has roughly 96,000 clones, approximately 87% seen once. The rearrangement joins TRBV12-3 or TRBV12-4 to TRBJ1-2, with D unresolved. This clonotype was obtained from an adult who received the AZD1222 COVID-19 vaccine. The material was peripheral blood, obtained 28 days after the second AZD1222 dose. CDR3 residues: CASSADSYGYTF. CDR3 sequence (DNA): TGTGCCAGCAGTGCAGACTCCTATGGCTACACCTTC.